Below, 32 T cell receptor beta chains from the same sample are listed, as sequenced in a study of OX40 agonist ivuxolimab in advanced cancers. Clones were read by immunoSEQ multiplex PCR, and TCRdb kept only the in-frame ones, dropping some. Of about 55,000 clones in the sample, around 82% are singletons; the top ten hold roughly 4.5%. The specimen comprised CD4+ or CD8+ T cells sorted from blood, sampled in a trial of the OX40 agonist ivuxolimab. These receptors originate from an adult with an advanced solid tumor such as melanoma, head and neck, liver or kidney cancer.

The CDR3 DNA follows: TGTGCCAGCTCACCCTTAAGGGGGGTCGATGGCTACACCTTC. Translated: CASSPLRGVDGYTF. The chain employs TRBV18 and TRBJ1-2, with a tentative D call TRBD1 (6 bases). There are 14 residues in the CDR3. The V gene lost 3 bases and the J gene lost 6 bases, with 14 bases spanning the gap. Germline V lookup: CDR1 KGHSH, CDR2 LQKENI.

This clone was detected a few times. The gene calls are TRBV5-8 and TRBJ1-3, with 7 bases identical to TRBD1. Looked up from germline, CDR1 is SGHTS and CDR2 is YDEGEE. There are 16 residues in the CDR3. Losses at the gene ends were 4 bases for V and 2 bases for J; bases not matched to a gene: 9. CDR3 sequence reads: CASSLTGMGAGNTIYF. CDR3 in DNA: TGTGCCAGCAGCCTGACAGGGATGGGAGCTGGAAACACCATATATTTT.

In its sample, this clone was seen once. An end of the junction does not agree with germline; a read error may underlie this. The rearrangement links TRBV7-2 to TRBJ2-5, with D hard to call. Per germline, CDR1 SGHTA and CDR2 FQGNSA. This CDR3 contains 13 residues. This CDR3 is CASSLAVQETRYF. Here the CDR3 DNA reads TGTGCCAGCAGCTTAGCCGTACAAGAGACCCGGTACTTC.

The gene calls are TRBV6-1 and TRBJ2-1; 7 bases match TRBD2. Looked up from germline, CDR1 is MNHNS and CDR2 is SASEGT. Losses at the gene ends were 7 bases for V and 8 bases for J; bases not matched to a gene: 11. This CDR3 has 14 residues. CDR3 sequence (DNA): TGTGCCAGCAAGGGGAGATTAGCGGGCTATGAGCAGTTCTTC. Its translation is CASKGRLAGYEQFF.

In this sample, this clone turned up once. The chain joins TRBV7-8 to TRBJ2-7, with TRBD2 matching over 9 bases. The germline CDR1 and CDR2 sequences are SGHVS and FQNEAQ. V lost 7 bases to trimming and J lost 3 bases; unmatched junction nucleotides: 13. The CDR3 runs 16 residues. CDR3 region: CASTPERASGNYEQYF. In DNA, the CDR3 is TGTGCCAGCACCCCGGAGAGGGCTAGCGGGAACTACGAGCAGTACTTC.

The chain is built from TRBV5-1 and TRBJ2-3, with D uncertain. In germline, CDR1 is SGHRS, CDR2 YFSETQ. The CDR3 sequence is 15 residues long. Trimming removed 0 bases at V and 1 base at J, with 9 bases between. The CDR3 sequence: CASSLAVLGTDTQYF. The CDR3 DNA reads as TGCGCCAGCAGCTTGGCTGTCCTCGGCACAGATACGCAGTATTTT. Using reference TRBV5-1 and TRBJ2-3 for the parts outside the CDR3, the full variable domain is KAGVTQTPRYLIKTRGQQVTLSCSPISGHRSVSWYQQTPGQGLQFLFEYFSETQRNKGNFPGRFSGRQFSNSRSEMNVSTLELGDSALYLCASSLAVLGTDTQYFGPGTRLTVL.

This clone was recorded a few times. The gene calls are TRBV30 and TRBJ1-4; no clear D gene. The CDR3 has 14 residues. V gave up 2 bases and J gave up 3 bases, with 10 bases separating them. Germline CDR1 reads GTSNPN; CDR2 reads SVGIG (reference sequence). Here the CDR3 reads CAWSLNGANEKLFF. In DNA, the CDR3 is TGTGCCTGGAGTCTTAACGGAGCTAATGAAAAACTGTTTTTT.

This rearrangement joins TRBV18 to TRBJ2-2; no clear D. The CDR3 has 12 amino acids. The V gene lost 3 bases and the J gene lost 2 bases, with 1 base spanning the gap. In germline, CDR1 is KGHSH, CDR2 LQKENI. The CDR3 spells CASSPNTGELFF. CDR3 DNA sequence: TGTGCCAGCTCACCTAACACCGGGGAGCTGTTTTTT. The whole variable domain, remainder taken from reference TRBV18 and TRBJ2-2, is NAGVMQNPRHLVRRRGQEARLRCSPMKGHSHVYWYRQLPEEGLKFMVYLQKENIIDESGMPKERFSAEFPKEGPSILRIQQVVRGDSAAYFCASSPNTGELFFGEGSRLTVL.

The chain employs TRBV27 and TRBJ2-5, with D hard to call. Looked up from germline, CDR1 is MNHEY and CDR2 is SMNVEV (reference sequence). The germline V and J ends were trimmed by 8 bases and 3 bases, with 4 bases remaining between them. This CDR3 has 10 amino acids. This CDR3 reads CASGKETQYF. CDR3 DNA sequence: TGTGCCAGCGGGAAAGAGACCCAGTACTTC.

This clone was seen just once. This chain joins TRBV9 and TRBJ2-3, with D maybe TRBD2 (5 bases). Trimming shortened V by 0 bases and J by 1 base, and 9 bases separated the two germline ends. This CDR3 comprises 15 residues. Germline V CDR1 and CDR2: SGDLS, YYNGEE. Written as DNA, the CDR3 is TGTGCCAGCAGCGTAGGGGAGAGACGCACAGATACGCAGTATTTT. Encoded protein: CASSVGERRTDTQYF.

This chain connects TRBV7-8 to TRBJ1-1; D gene uncertain. Trimming shortened V by 2 bases and J by 3 bases, and 10 bases separated the two germline ends. Germline V gene sequence: CDR1 SGHVS, CDR2 FQNEAQ. The CDR3 extends over 14 amino acids. The CDR3: CASSLSHGDTEAFF. The CDR3 DNA sequence: TGTGCCAGCAGCTTATCCCACGGCGACACTGAAGCTTTCTTT.

A few counts support this clone. The chain recombines TRBV27 with TRBJ2-1; D is undetermined. CDR3 length: 14 amino acids. Trimming stripped 4 bases from V and 0 bases from J, with 7 bases between. CDR1 and CDR2 (germline): MNHEY, SMNVEV (reference sequence). The CDR3 DNA sequence: TGTGCCAGCAGTTCCTTGAGCTCCTACAATGAGCAGTTCTTC. It codes for CASSSLSSYNEQFF.

V usage is TRBV2 and J usage is TRBJ1-4, with 7 bases aligning to TRBD1. The J segment lost 7 bases and the V segment lost 1 base, leaving 3 bases of the junction unmatched. Germline V gives CDR1 SNHLY, CDR2 FYNNEI. The CDR3 covers 14 residues. The CDR3 region is CASSEDRGSEKLFF. The CDR3 DNA is TGTGCCAGCAGTGAAGACAGGGGATCTGAAAAACTGTTTTTT.

This clone appeared a few times. The chain combines TRBV4-3 with TRBJ1-4; TRBD1 aligns across 7 bases. The CDR3 has 16 amino acids. CDR1 and CDR2 from the germline V gene are LGHNA and YSLEER. V gave up 2 bases and J gave up 8 bases; unmatched junction bases: 11. The CDR3 nucleotides are TGCGCCAGCAGCCAACGAACCACAGGGGTACGAGAAAAACTGTTTTTT. Protein: CASSQRTTGVREKLFF.

The chain uses TRBV4-1 and TRBJ2-5; TRBD2 agrees at 8 bases. Germline trimming cut 1 base from V and 5 bases from J; bases unmatched to any gene: 12. This CDR3 spans 17 amino acids. Germline CDR1 is MGHRA and CDR2 is YSYEKL. The DNA of the CDR3 is TGCGCCAGCAGCCAAGGACCTGGGACTAGTTCTTCGGAGACCCAGTACTTC. Residues: CASSQGPGTSSSETQYF.

This clone is medium-sized. CDR3 region: CASSHPANTEAFF. The CDR3, as DNA: TGTGCCAGCAGCCACCCAGCGAACACTGAAGCTTTCTTT. This sequence joins TRBV7-9 and TRBJ1-1; no clear D. CDR3 length: 13 residues. The V end lost 5 bases, the J end lost 1 base, and 8 bases lay between the germline ends. Germline V lookup: CDR1 SEHNR, CDR2 FQNEAQ (reference sequence).

The chain links TRBV5-4 to TRBJ2-1; D unresolved. Germline V gives CDR1 SGHNT, CDR2 YYREEE (reference sequence). The V gene lost 5 bases and the J gene lost 1 base, with 4 bases spanning the gap. The CDR3 contains 12 residues. In nucleotides, the CDR3 is TGTGCCAGCAGTACTTCCTACAATGAGCAGTTCTTC. This gives the protein CASSTSYNEQFF.

The chain combines TRBV9 with TRBJ2-2, with D unclear. This CDR3 contains 14 residues. V lost 3 bases, J lost 5 bases, and 11 bases lay in between. The germline gives CDR1 SGDLS, CDR2 YYNGEE. CDR3 sequence (DNA): TGTGCCAGCAGCGGCCGGACGGTTACCGGGGAGCTGTTTTTT. Translating it yields CASSGRTVTGELFF.

The chain recombines TRBV5-5 with TRBJ1-5; D not resolved. There are 16 residues in the CDR3. V dropped 0 bases and J dropped 5 bases, with 15 bases sitting between them. CDR1 SGHKS and CDR2 YYEKEE come from the germline V gene (reference sequence). In nucleotides, the CDR3 is TGTGCCAGCAGCTTGGAGGTTCGGTTAGAATATCAGCCCCAGCATTTT. It is translated as CASSLEVRLEYQPQHF.

The V gene is TRBV7-3, the J gene TRBJ2-1; 10 bases are a match to TRBD1. The CDR3 runs to 15 residues. Germline V CDR1 and CDR2: SGHTA, FQGTGA. After removal of 5 bases from V and 6 bases from J, the junction contained 7 bases not matched to a gene. CDR3 in DNA: TGTGCCAGCAGCCCCTCCGGGACAGGGGTCAATGAGCAGTTCTTC. It translates to CASSPSGTGVNEQFF.

This chain links TRBV5-1 with TRBJ2-1; 12 nucleotides align to TRBD2. CDR1 and CDR2 (germline): SGHRS, YFSETQ. Trimming took 4 bases from V and 4 from J; bases not matched to a gene: 18. The CDR3 is made up of 20 amino acids. CDR3 loop: CASSVNLGSGGLAGYNEQFF. CDR3 coding DNA: TGCGCCAGCAGCGTTAACTTGGGTTCTGGAGGACTAGCGGGATACAATGAGCAGTTCTTC.

The chain recombines TRBV10-3 with TRBJ1-1; TRBD1 is a possible D gene (5 bases). The ends were cut back, 4 bases at V and 1 base at J, with 16 bases in the middle. This CDR3 has 16 amino acids. Germline V gene data show CDR1 as ENHRY and CDR2 as SYGVKD. DNA for the CDR3: TGTGCCATCAGTGGTGCCGGGACCGCGGGGAACACTGAAGCTTTCTTT. Translating gives CAISGAGTAGNTEAFF.

The rearrangement uses TRBV6-1 and TRBJ2-3; TRBD1 might be the D (5 bases). Trimming took 1 base from V and 2 from J, leaving 19 bases between them. Germline lookup yields CDR1 MNHNS and CDR2 SASEGT. CDR3 length equals 18 residues. DNA of the CDR3: TGTGCCAGCAGTGAAGGGTGGGCGGCAGGGATTAACACAGATACGCAGTATTTT. It encodes CASSEGWAAGINTDTQYF.

This clone came up a few times. The chain employs TRBV14 and TRBJ2-5; TRBD2 aligns across 7 bases. With V trimmed by 2 bases and J by 5 bases, 17 bases remained unmatched. This CDR3 comprises 18 residues. Germline loops: CDR1 SGHDN, CDR2 FVKESK. For the CDR3, the DNA is TGTGCCAGCAGCCAACCAGGTCGTTTCGGGGGGTCGATGGAGACCCAGTACTTC. This translates into CASSQPGRFGGSMETQYF.

The V and J genes are TRBV28 and TRBJ2-1, with a weak D call TRBD2 (6 bases). The V gene lost 6 bases and the J gene lost 8 bases, with 20 bases spanning the gap. Germline V gene data show CDR1 as MDHEN and CDR2 as SYDVKM. This CDR3 spans 15 amino acids. The CDR3 DNA reads TGTGCCAGCAGAGGCGGGACGTCACTTCGAGATGAGCAGTTCTTC. Amino acids: CASRGGTSLRDEQFF.

The chain is built from TRBV6-6 and TRBJ1-4; D not certain. This CDR3 contains 14 residues. Looked up from germline, CDR1 is MNHNY and CDR2 is SVGAGI (reference sequence). The V and J ends lost 2 bases and 5 bases respectively, with 9 bases between them. For the CDR3, the DNA is TGTGCCAGCAGTTACGGGCAGCACAATGAAAAACTGTTTTTT. Its protein is CASSYGQHNEKLFF.

V and J are TRBV10-3 and TRBJ1-2; 7 bases map to TRBD1. The CDR3 is 15 amino acids. V lost 11 bases to trimming and J lost 7 bases; unmatched junction nucleotides: 19. Germline V gene sequence: CDR1 ENHRY, CDR2 SYGVKD. DNA of the CDR3: TGTGCCTCCCTGCCGTCCACAGGGGCAAAAAGTGGCTACACCTTC. Its translation: CASLPSTGAKSGYTF.

This chain connects TRBV20-1 to TRBJ1-1; D possibly corresponds to TRBD1 (5 bases). This CDR3 is 11 amino acids long. Trimming left V 3 bases short and J 6 bases short, with 8 bases between. Germline values: CDR1 DFQATT, CDR2 SNEGSKA (reference sequence). The CDR3 coding sequence is TGCAGTGCTAGGCCGGGACCTGAAGCTTTCTTT. This gives the protein CSARPGPEAFF.

The rearrangement links TRBV11-3 to TRBJ2-4; D is perhaps TRBD2 (5 bases). The CDR3 contains 15 residues. Trimming cost V 1 base and J 7 bases, with 14 bases left between them. Germline V gene data show CDR1 as SGHNT and CDR2 as YENEEA. DNA for the CDR3: TGTGCCAGCAGCTTAGGGGCAGGTTCGGGGAACATTCAGTACTTC. The encoded protein is CASSLGAGSGNIQYF.

The rearrangement joins TRBV27 to TRBJ2-7; weak D call: TRBD2 (6 bases). V lost 6 bases, J lost 2 bases, and 17 bases lay in between. This CDR3 is 15 amino acids long. In germline, CDR1 is MNHEY, CDR2 SMNVEV (reference sequence). DNA for the CDR3: TGTGCCAGCAGCCTGGAGGAGGGATCGGCCTACGAGCAGTACTTC. Translated: CASSLEEGSAYEQYF.

The chain joins TRBV4-2 to TRBJ2-3, with 9 bases identical to TRBD2. The trim removed 6 bases at V and 0 bases at J, leaving 7 bases unmatched. The CDR3 extends over 16 amino acids. Germline-derived CDR1 and CDR2 are LGHNA and YNFKEQ. DNA of the CDR3: TGTGCCAGCAGGCAGCGGGAGGCCTCTAGCACAGATACGCAGTATTTT. It translates to CASRQREASSTDTQYF.

As regards this clone: At one end the junction does not follow the germline gene, possibly because of a read error. This chain joins TRBV5-1 and TRBJ2-5; D remains unclear. The V gene's germline CDR1 is SGHRS and CDR2 YFSETQ. CDR3 length equals 13 residues. The CDR3 sequence: CVSSLAEQETQYF. In nucleotides, the CDR3 is TGCGTCAGCAGCTTGGCCGAGCAAGAGACCCAGTACTTC. The variable domain in full, completed from reference TRBV5-1 and TRBJ2-5, reads KAGVTQTPRYLIKTRGQQVTLSCSPISGHRSVSWYQQTPGQGLQFLFEYFSETQRNKGNFPGRFSGRQFSNSRSEMNVSTLELGDSALYLCVSSLAEQETQYFGPGTRLLVL.